This TCR beta chain was captured in a study of Ad26.COV2.S vaccination and SARS-CoV-2 variants. Regarding treatment: 15 to 20 received Ad26.COV2.S at low or high dose, single or two shots; 5 received placebo; per-sample allocation not given. Sampling occurred on day 63 after the first vaccine or placebo injection. Here immunoSEQ multiplex PCR was the method, and the copy in TCRdb shows in-frame clones only, minus some. Here the sample spans roughly 450,000 clones, over 75% being singletons. This receptor was identified in a person aged 18-60 years who received the Ad26.COV2.S COVID-19 vaccine or a placebo. This material consisted of peripheral blood, taken in a trial of Ad26.COV2.S vaccine versus placebo.

In DNA, the CDR3 is TGCAGCGTACGGGGGGGAGGGTTTTTCGATGAGCAGTTCTTC. This sequence encodes CSVRGGGFFDEQFF. V gene TRBV29-1 combines with J gene TRBJ2-1; 8 bases fit TRBD2. Trimming at V came to 6 bases and at J to 8 bases, leaving 12 bases not matched to a gene. This CDR3 has 14 amino acids. CDR1 and CDR2 (germline): SQVTM, ANQGSEA.